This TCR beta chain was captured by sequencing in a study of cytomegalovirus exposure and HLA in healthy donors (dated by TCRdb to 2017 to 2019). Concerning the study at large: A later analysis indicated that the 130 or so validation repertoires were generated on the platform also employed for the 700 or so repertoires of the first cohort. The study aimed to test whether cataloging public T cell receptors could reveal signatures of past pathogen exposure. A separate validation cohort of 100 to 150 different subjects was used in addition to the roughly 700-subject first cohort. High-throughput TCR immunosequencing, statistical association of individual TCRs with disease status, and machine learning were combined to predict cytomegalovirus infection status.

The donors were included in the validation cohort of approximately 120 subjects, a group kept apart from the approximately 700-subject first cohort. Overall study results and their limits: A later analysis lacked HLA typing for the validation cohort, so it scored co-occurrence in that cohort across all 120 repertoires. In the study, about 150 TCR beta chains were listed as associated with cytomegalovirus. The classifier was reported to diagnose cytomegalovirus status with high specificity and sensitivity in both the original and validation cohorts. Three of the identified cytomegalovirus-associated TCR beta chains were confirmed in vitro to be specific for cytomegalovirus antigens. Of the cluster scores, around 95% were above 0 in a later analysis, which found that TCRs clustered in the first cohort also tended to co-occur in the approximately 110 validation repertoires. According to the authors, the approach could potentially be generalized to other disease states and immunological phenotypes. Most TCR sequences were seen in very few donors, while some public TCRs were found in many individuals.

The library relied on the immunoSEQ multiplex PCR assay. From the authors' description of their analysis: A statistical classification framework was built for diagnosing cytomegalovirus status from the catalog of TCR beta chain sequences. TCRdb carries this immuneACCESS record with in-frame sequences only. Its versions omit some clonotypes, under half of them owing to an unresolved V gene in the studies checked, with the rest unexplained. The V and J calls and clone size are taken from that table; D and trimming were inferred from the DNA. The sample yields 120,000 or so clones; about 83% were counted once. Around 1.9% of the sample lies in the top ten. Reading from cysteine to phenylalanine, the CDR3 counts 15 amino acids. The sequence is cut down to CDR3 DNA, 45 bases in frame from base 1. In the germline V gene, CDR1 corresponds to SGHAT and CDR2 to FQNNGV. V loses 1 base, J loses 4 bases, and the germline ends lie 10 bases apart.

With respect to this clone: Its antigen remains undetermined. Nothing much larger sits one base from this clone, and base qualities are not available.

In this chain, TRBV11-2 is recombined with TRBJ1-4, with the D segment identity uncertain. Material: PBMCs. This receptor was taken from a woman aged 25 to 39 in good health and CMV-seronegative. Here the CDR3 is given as CASSLVSSGNEKLFF. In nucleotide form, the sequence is TGTGCCAGCAGCTTAGTTTCATCGGGTAATGAAAAACTGTTTTTT.